This T cell receptor beta chain was captured by sequencing in a study of technical replicates of blood from a few donors. V lost 3 bases and J 8 bases, leaving 12 bases between the germline ends. This CDR3 spans 14 amino acids. Germline lookup yields CDR1 SGHKS and CDR2 YYEKEE (reference sequence). Clones were sequenced by immunoSEQ multiplex PCR, and TCRdb holds only the in-frame ones, with some missing. The table lists just under 85,000 clones, more than 80% of them singletons, with about 0.23% in the top ten. This clonotype originated in a human donor in good health. This rearrangement joins TRBV5-5 to TRBJ1-6; D uncertain. Sample: T cells isolated from PBMCs. The CDR3 sequence is CASSWRGLDSPLHF. The CDR3 nucleotides read TGTGCCAGCAGCTGGAGAGGGCTAGATTCACCCCTCCACTTT.